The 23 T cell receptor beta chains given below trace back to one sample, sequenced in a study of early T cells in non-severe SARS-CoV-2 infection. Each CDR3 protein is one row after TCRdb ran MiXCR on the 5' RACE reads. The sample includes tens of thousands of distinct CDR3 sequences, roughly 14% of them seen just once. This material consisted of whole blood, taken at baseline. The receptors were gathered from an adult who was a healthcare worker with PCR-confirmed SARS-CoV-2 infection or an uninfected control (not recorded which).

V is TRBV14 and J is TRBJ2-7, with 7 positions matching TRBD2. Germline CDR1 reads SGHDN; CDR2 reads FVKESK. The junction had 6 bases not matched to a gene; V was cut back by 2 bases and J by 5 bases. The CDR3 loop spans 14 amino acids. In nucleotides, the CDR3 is TGTGCCAGCAGCCAATTCAGCGGGACGGACGAGCAGTACTTC. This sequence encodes CASSQFSGTDEQYF. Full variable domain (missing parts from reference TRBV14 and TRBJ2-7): EAGVTQFPSHSVIEKGQTVTLRCDPISGHDNLYWYRRVMGKEIKFLLHFVKESKQDESGMPNNRFLAERTGGTYSTLKVQPAELEDSGVYFCASSQFSGTDEQYFGPGTRLTVT.

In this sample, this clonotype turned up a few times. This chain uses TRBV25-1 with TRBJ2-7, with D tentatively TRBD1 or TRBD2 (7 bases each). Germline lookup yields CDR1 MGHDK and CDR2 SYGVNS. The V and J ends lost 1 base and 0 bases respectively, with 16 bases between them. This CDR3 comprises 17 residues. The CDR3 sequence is CASSEWGAGQSSYEQYF. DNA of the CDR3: TGTGCCAGCAGTGAATGGGGAGCGGGACAGAGCTCCTACGAGCAGTACTTC.

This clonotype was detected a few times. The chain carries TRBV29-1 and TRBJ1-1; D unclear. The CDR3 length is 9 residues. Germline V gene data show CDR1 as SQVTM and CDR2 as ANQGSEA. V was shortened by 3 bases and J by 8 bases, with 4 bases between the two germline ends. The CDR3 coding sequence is TGCAGCGTTGATGAGGAAGCTTTCTTT. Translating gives CSVDEEAFF.

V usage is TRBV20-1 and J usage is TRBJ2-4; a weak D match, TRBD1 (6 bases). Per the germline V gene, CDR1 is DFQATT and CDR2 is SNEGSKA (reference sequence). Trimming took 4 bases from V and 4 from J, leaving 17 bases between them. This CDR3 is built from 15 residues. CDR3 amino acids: CSATGGQGSKNIQYF. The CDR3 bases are TGCAGTGCTACAGGAGGTCAGGGGTCAAAAAACATTCAGTACTTC.

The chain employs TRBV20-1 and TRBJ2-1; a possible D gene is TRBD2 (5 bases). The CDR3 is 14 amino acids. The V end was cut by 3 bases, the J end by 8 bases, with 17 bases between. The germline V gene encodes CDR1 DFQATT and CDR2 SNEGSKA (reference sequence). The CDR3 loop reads CSARSLAGVDEQFF. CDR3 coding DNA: TGCAGTGCTAGGTCGCTAGCAGGTGTGGATGAGCAGTTCTTC.

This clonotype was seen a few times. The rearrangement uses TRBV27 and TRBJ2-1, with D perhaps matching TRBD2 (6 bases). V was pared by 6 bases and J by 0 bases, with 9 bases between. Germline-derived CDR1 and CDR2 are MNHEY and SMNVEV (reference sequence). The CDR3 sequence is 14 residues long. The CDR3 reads CASRVSGSYNEQFF. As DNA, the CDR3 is TGTGCCAGCAGGGTTAGCGGCTCCTACAATGAGCAGTTCTTC.

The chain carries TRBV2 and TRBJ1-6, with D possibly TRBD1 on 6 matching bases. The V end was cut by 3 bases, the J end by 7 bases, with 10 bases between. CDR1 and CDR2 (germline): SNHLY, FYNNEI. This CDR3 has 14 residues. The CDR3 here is CASSDQGSNSPLHF. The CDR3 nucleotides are TGTGCCAGCAGTGATCAGGGGTCGAATTCACCCCTCCACTTT.

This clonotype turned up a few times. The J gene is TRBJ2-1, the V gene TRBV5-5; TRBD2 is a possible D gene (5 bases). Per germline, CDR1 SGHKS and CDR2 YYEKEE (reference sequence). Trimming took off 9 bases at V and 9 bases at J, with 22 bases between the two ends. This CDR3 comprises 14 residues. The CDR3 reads CATYLGSRLGEQFF. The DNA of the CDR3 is TGTGCCACCTACCTGGGGAGCCGACTGGGTGAGCAGTTCTTC.

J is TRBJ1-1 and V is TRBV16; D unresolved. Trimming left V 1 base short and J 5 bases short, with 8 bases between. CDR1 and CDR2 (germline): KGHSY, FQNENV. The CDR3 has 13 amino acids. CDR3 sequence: CASSQLTVTEAFF. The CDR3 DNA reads TGTGCCAGCAGCCAATTAACAGTAACTGAAGCTTTCTTT.

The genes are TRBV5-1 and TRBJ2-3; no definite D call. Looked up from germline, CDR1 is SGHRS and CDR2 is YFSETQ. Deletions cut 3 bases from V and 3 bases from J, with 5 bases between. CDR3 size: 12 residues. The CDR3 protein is CASSSKTDTQYF. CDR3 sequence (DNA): TGCGCCAGCAGCTCCAAAACAGATACGCAGTATTTT.

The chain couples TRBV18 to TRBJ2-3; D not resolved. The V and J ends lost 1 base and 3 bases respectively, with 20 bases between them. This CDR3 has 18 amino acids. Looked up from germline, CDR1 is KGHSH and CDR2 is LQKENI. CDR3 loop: CASSPLNPGPLTTDTQYF. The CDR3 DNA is TGTGCCAGCTCACCACTAAATCCCGGGCCCCTAACGACAGATACGCAGTATTTT.

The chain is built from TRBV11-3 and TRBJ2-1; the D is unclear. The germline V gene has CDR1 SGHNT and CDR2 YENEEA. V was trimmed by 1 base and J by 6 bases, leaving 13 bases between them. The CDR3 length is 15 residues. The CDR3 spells CASSLGIVSINEQFF. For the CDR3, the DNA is TGTGCCAGCAGCTTAGGTATCGTTAGTATCAATGAGCAGTTCTTC.

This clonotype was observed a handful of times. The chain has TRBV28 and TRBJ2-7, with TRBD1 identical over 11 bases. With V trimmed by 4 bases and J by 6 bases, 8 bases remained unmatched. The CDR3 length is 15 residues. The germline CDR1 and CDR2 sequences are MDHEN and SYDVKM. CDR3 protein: CASSSPGQGVFEQYF. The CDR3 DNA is TGTGCCAGCAGTTCACCGGGACAGGGGGTCTTCGAGCAGTACTTC.

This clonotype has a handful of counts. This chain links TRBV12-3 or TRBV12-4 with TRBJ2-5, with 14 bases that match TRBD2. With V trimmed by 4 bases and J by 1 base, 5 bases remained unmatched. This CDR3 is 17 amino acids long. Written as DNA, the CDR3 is TGTGCCAGCAGTTCCTTTGGGACTAGCGGGAGCCAAGAGACCCAGTACTTC. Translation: CASSSFGTSGSQETQYF.

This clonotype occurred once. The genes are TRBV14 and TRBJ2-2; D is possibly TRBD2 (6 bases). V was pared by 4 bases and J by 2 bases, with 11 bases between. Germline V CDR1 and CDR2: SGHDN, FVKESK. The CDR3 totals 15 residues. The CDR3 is CASSLLATNTGELFF. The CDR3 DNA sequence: TGTGCCAGCAGCCTGCTAGCGACCAACACCGGGGAGCTGTTTTTT.

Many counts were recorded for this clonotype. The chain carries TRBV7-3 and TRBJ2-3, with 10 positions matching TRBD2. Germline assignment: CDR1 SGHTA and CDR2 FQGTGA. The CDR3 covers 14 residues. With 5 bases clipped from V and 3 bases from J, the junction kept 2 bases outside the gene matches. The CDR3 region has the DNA TGTGCCAGCAGCGCTAGCGGGAGAACAGATACGCAGTATTTT. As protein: CASSASGRTDTQYF. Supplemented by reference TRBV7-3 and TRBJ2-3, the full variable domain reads GAGVSQTPSNKVTEKGKYVELRCDPISGHTALYWYRQSLGQGPEFLIYFQGTGAADDSGLPNDRFFAVRPEGSVSTLKIQRTERGDSAVYLCASSASGRTDTQYFGPGTRLTVL.

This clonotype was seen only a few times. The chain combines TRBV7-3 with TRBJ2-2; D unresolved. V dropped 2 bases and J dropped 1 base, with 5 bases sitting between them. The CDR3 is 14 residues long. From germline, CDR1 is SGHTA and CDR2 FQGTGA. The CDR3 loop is CASSLGENTGELFF. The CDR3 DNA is TGTGCCAGCAGCTTAGGAGAGAACACCGGGGAGCTGTTTTTT.

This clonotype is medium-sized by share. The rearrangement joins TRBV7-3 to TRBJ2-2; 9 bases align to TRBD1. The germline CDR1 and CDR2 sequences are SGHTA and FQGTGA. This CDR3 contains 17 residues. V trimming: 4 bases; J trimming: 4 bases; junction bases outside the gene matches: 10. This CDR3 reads CASSSTPPGQGTGELFF. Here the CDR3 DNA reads TGTGCCAGCAGCTCTACTCCTCCGGGACAGGGCACCGGGGAGCTGTTTTTT.

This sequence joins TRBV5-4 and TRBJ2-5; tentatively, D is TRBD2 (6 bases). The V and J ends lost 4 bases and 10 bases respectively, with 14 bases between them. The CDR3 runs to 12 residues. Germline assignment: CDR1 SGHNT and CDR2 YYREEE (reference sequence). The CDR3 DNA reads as TGTGCCAGCAGCCGGGACTCCGGGGACCAGTACTTC. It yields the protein CASSRDSGDQYF. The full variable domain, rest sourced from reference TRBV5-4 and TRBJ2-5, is ETGVTQSPTHLIKTRGQQVTLRCSSQSGHNTVSWYQQALGQGPQFIFQYYREEENGRGNFPPRFSGLQFPNYSSELNVNALELDDSALYLCASSRDSGDQYFGPGTRLLVL.

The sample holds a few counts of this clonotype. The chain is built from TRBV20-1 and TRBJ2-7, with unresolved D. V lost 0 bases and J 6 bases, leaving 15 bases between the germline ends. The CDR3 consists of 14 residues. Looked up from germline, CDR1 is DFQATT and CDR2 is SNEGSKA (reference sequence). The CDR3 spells CSARDRGSLLEQYF. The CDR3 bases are TGCAGTGCTAGAGATCGAGGTAGCCTACTCGAGCAGTACTTC.

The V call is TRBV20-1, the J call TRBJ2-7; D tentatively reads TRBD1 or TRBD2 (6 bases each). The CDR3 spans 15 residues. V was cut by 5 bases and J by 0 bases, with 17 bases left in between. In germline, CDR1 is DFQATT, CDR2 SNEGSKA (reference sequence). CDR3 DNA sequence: TGCAGTGCTCGTCGTATAGGGGGGTCCTCCTACGAGCAGTACTTC. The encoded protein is CSARRIGGSSYEQYF.

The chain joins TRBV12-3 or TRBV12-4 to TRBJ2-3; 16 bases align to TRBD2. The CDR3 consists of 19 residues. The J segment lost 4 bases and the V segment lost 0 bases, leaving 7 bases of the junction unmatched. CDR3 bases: TGTGCCAGCAGTTTAGCCGGGACTAGCGGGAGGGCCCTCGCAGATACGCAGTATTTT. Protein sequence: CASSLAGTSGRALADTQYF.

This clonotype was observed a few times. CDR3 DNA: TGTGCCAGCAGCCAAAGCCCTCTCTCAGATACGCAGTATTTT. Translated, it gives CASSQSPLSDTQYF. V is TRBV3-1 and J is TRBJ2-3; D gene ambiguous. CDR3 size: 14 residues. Germline values: CDR1 LGHDT, CDR2 YNNKEL (reference sequence). The V gene lost 2 bases and the J gene lost 4 bases, with 10 bases spanning the gap.